The 27 T cell receptor beta chains below all came from one sample that was sequenced in a study of blood T cell repertoires in COVID-19. The assay was immunoSEQ multiplex PCR, and TCRdb's table has in-frame clones only and misses some. The sample carries 60,000 to 90,000 clones, around four fifths recorded once. Sequencing was performed on peripheral blood. These receptors were collected from a man in his sixties with acute or convalescent COVID-19.

Only one count was recorded for this clone. This chain uses TRBV2 with TRBJ2-1; 8 nucleotides align to TRBD2. J was trimmed by 2 bases and V by 9 bases; bases with no gene match: 6. The germline V gene encodes CDR1 SNHLY and CDR2 FYNNEI. The CDR3 is 14 residues long. In DNA, the CDR3 is TGTGCCAGTAAGCGGGGGCCGACCTACAATGAGCAGTTCTTC. This sequence encodes CASKRGPTYNEQFF.

This clone came up once. This CDR3 reads CASSRPASGLYNEQFF. The DNA of the CDR3 is TGCGCCAGCAGCCGACCCGCTAGCGGGCTTTACAATGAGCAGTTCTTC. This chain connects TRBV4-1 to TRBJ2-1; 8 bases agree with TRBD2. The CDR3 length is 16 residues. The trim removed 4 bases at V and 4 bases at J, leaving 9 bases unmatched. Germline CDR1 is MGHRA and CDR2 is YSYEKL.

This chain uses TRBV2 with TRBJ1-5, with a tentative D call TRBD1 (6 bases). CDR1 is SNHLY, CDR2 FYNNEI, per germline. Trimming took 6 bases from V and 7 from J, leaving 16 bases between them. The CDR3 has 14 amino acids. CDR3 nucleotide sequence: TGTGCCAGCAGGACGGCAGGGCAGGGGCAGCCCCAGCATTTT. Residues: CASRTAGQGQPQHF.

This clone was counted only a few times. The chain combines TRBV6-1 with TRBJ2-1; 10 bases are shared with TRBD2. CDR1 and CDR2 (germline): MNHNS, SASEGT. The ends lost 4 bases at V and 4 bases at J; junction bases unmatched: 1. The CDR3 runs to 14 residues. The CDR3 is CASSVAGGYNEQFF. The CDR3 bases are TGTGCCAGCAGTGTAGCGGGGGGTTACAATGAGCAGTTCTTC.

This clone was counted at least ten times. The V call is TRBV4-1, the J call TRBJ2-6; D uncertain. With 1 base removed from V and 1 base from J, the gap between germline ends came to 5 bases. The CDR3 runs 15 residues. Germline V lookup: CDR1 MGHRA, CDR2 YSYEKL. This CDR3 is CASSQAESGANVLTF. The CDR3 region has the DNA TGCGCCAGCAGCCAAGCGGAGTCTGGGGCCAACGTCCTGACTTTC.

A note on this clone: Compared with germline, one end of the junction differs, possibly owing to a read error. V gene TRBV3-1 (or the pseudogene TRBV3-2) combines with J gene TRBJ2-4; 7 bases are shared with TRBD1. The CDR3 has 11 amino acids. Looked up from germline, CDR1 is LGHDT and CDR2 is YNNKEL (reference sequence). CDR3 sequence (DNA): TGTGCCAGCAGCGGCCGGGACAGACTAACGTTC. This codes for CASSGRDRLTF.

In its sample, this clone was seen a few times. The chain couples TRBV13 to TRBJ1-5, with TRBD1 as a possible D gene (6 bases). Between the trimmed V and J ends, which lost 5 bases and 1 base, there was a span of 12 bases. The CDR3 spans 15 residues. Germline-derived CDR1 and CDR2 are PRHDT and FYEKMQ (reference sequence). The CDR3 region has the DNA TGTGCCAGCAGCCTCAACAGGGAGAGCAATCAGCCCCAGCATTTT. Its protein is CASSLNRESNQPQHF. The complete variable domain, with remaining parts taken from reference TRBV13 and TRBJ1-5, reads AAGVIQSPRHLIKEKRETATLKCYPIPRHDTVYWYQQGPGQDPQFLISFYEKMQSDKGSIPDRFSAQQFSDYHSELNMSSLELGDSALYFCASSLNRESNQPQHFGDGTRLSIL.

This clone was seen only once. The chain links TRBV19 to TRBJ1-1; 9 bases line up with TRBD1. The CDR3 is 15 amino acids. Germline lookup yields CDR1 LNHDA and CDR2 SQIVND (reference sequence). Trimming removed 5 bases from V and 4 bases from J; junction bases left unmatched: 8. As DNA, the CDR3 is TGTGCCAGTAGTCGTACAGGGGGCCCCAGCACTGAAGCTTTCTTT. Amino acid sequence: CASSRTGGPSTEAFF.

This clone was counted a single time. The rearrangement links TRBV10-3 to TRBJ1-3; D not certain. Trimming stripped 4 bases from V and 2 bases from J, with 9 bases between. Germline V lookup: CDR1 ENHRY, CDR2 SYGVKD. The CDR3 has 14 amino acids. In DNA form, the CDR3 reads TGTGCCATCAGTGTCAAGGAGACTGGAAACACCATATATTTT. Protein: CAISVKETGNTIYF.

The V gene is TRBV6-1, the J gene TRBJ2-3, with D uncertain. The CDR3 is 13 residues long. The V end was cut by 1 base, the J end by 5 bases, with 7 bases between. CDR1 and CDR2 from the germline V gene are MNHNS and SASEGT. CDR3 sequence: CASSEVSKDTQYF. The DNA for the CDR3 is TGTGCCAGCAGTGAAGTGTCAAAAGATACGCAGTATTTT.

The chain has TRBV7-3 and TRBJ2-1, with TRBD2 matching over 8 bases. The CDR3 covers 15 residues. Germline V gives CDR1 SGHTA, CDR2 FQGTGA. The ends lost 2 bases at V and 8 bases at J; junction bases unmatched: 8. The CDR3 DNA is TGTGCCAGCAGCTTAGCCGGGACTAGGGACTATGAGCAGTTCTTC. This encodes CASSLAGTRDYEQFF.

The CDR3 is CASSLDRQEGNTIYF. In nucleotides, the CDR3 is TGTGCCAGCAGCTTAGATCGACAAGAAGGAAACACCATATATTTT. The chain is built from TRBV11-2 and TRBJ1-3; the D is unclear. CDR3 length equals 15 residues. Germline CDR1 is SGHAT and CDR2 is FQNNGV. Trimming stripped 0 bases from V and 4 bases from J, with 10 bases between.

The chain joins TRBV19 to TRBJ2-1; the match to TRBD1 covers 10 bases. This CDR3 spans 15 amino acids. The germline V gene has CDR1 LNHDA and CDR2 SQIVND (reference sequence). Trimming at V came to 8 bases and at J to 6 bases, leaving 10 bases not matched to a gene. CDR3 sequence reads: CASGITGTGVNEQFF. In nucleotides, the CDR3 is TGTGCCAGTGGAATAACCGGGACAGGGGTCAATGAGCAGTTCTTC.

There are a few counts of this clone. The chain carries TRBV5-1 and TRBJ2-5, with D perhaps TRBD1 (5 bases). CDR1 is SGHRS and CDR2 is YFSETQ in the germline V gene. This CDR3 contains 13 residues. V gave up 5 bases and J gave up 0 bases, with 8 bases separating them. The CDR3 region is CASRPGYQETQYF. The CDR3 DNA follows: TGCGCCAGCAGGCCAGGGTACCAAGAGACCCAGTACTTC.

The chain joins TRBV18 to TRBJ1-2; D call uncertain. V lost 0 bases and J lost 8, with 16 bases in between. Germline CDR1 is KGHSH and CDR2 is LQKENI. CDR3 size: 15 residues. CDR3 sequence reads: CASSPPSAGGLGYTF. CDR3 sequence (DNA): TGTGCCAGCTCACCACCATCCGCCGGAGGATTAGGCTACACCTTC.

The CDR3 region has the DNA TGTGCCAGCAGTTTCATAAGGGGCACTGAAGCTTTCTTT. It codes for CASSFIRGTEAFF. The chain combines TRBV28 with TRBJ1-1; possible D gene TRBD1, 5 bases. The CDR3 extends over 13 amino acids. In germline, CDR1 is MDHEN, CDR2 SYDVKM. V lost 3 bases to trimming and J lost 4 bases, with 9 bases between them.

This clone was picked up many times. The same CDR3 can be traced to other DNA sequences in this sample. CDR3 residues: CASSQGADNSPLHF. The DNA of the CDR3 is TGCGCCAGCAGCCAAGGGGCCGATAATTCACCCCTCCACTTT. V gene TRBV4-1 combines with J gene TRBJ1-6; D remains unclear. The germline V and J ends were trimmed by 1 base and 5 bases, with 6 bases remaining between them. CDR3 size: 14 residues. From germline, CDR1 is MGHRA and CDR2 YSYEKL.

This clone was observed a handful of times. The CDR3 sequence is CASSLANEQFF. CDR3 nucleotide sequence: TGTGCCAGCAGCTTGGCTAATGAGCAGTTCTTC. The V and J genes are TRBV12-3 or TRBV12-4 and TRBJ2-1; D call uncertain. This CDR3 spans 11 amino acids. The V end was cut by 6 bases, the J end by 7 bases, with 7 bases between.

V is TRBV5-4 and J is TRBJ2-1; the D gene is possibly TRBD1 (6 bases). The germline V gene encodes CDR1 SGHNT and CDR2 YYREEE (reference sequence). Trimming stripped 0 bases from V and 0 bases from J, with 10 bases between. CDR3 size: 16 residues. The CDR3 here is CASSLDRESSYNEQFF. CDR3 bases: TGTGCCAGCAGCTTGGACAGGGAGAGCTCCTACAATGAGCAGTTCTTC.

The DNA of the CDR3 is TGTGCCACCAGTGATCCCCGGGGACAGGGAAATGAGCAGTTCTTC. Protein: CATSDPRGQGNEQFF. The V and J genes are TRBV24-1 and TRBJ2-1; 9 nucleotides align to TRBD1. V shed 3 bases, J shed 7 bases, and the junction held 6 bases outside the gene matches. The CDR3 has 15 residues. Germline V gene sequence: CDR1 KGHDR, CDR2 SFDVKD.

This chain joins TRBV2 and TRBJ1-3; D unresolved. Between the trimmed V and J ends, which lost 4 bases and 0 bases, there was a span of 13 bases. The CDR3 consists of 16 residues. Germline assignment: CDR1 SNHLY and CDR2 FYNNEI. In DNA form, the CDR3 reads TGTGCCAGCAGTGTGGGAGGCCCTAACTCTGGAAACACCATATATTTT. Translating gives CASSVGGPNSGNTIYF. The whole variable domain, remainder taken from reference TRBV2 and TRBJ1-3, is EPEVTQTPSHQVTQMGQEVILRCVPISNHLYFYWYRQILGQKVEFLVSFYNNEISEKSEIFDDQFSVERPDGSNFTLKIRSTKLEDSAMYFCASSVGGPNSGNTIYFGEGSWLTVV.

The chain carries TRBV5-1 and TRBJ2-1; 10 bases fit TRBD2. The CDR3 covers 14 residues. Trimming cost V 10 bases and J 9 bases; bases outside gene matches: 13. Germline V gene sequence: CDR1 SGHRS, CDR2 YFSETQ. The CDR3 DNA sequence: TGCGCCGGGTCTAGCGGGGGTATGGGGGGTGAGCAGTTCTTC. Translated, it gives CAGSSGGMGGEQFF.

The rearrangement uses TRBV2 and TRBJ1-3, with 8 bases lining up with TRBD1. Germline V CDR1 and CDR2: SNHLY, FYNNEI. The CDR3 is 14 amino acids. The J segment lost 6 bases and the V segment lost 8 bases, leaving 9 bases of the junction unmatched. This CDR3 reads CASRQGRFENTIYF. The DNA of the CDR3 is TGTGCCAGCCGACAGGGGAGGTTCGAAAACACCATATATTTT. Variable domain in full (rest from reference TRBV2 and TRBJ1-3): EPEVTQTPSHQVTQMGQEVILRCVPISNHLYFYWYRQILGQKVEFLVSFYNNEISEKSEIFDDQFSVERPDGSNFTLKIRSTKLEDSAMYFCASRQGRFENTIYFGEGSWLTVV.

This clone was counted only a few times. The CDR3 DNA sequence: TGTGCCTGGAGACCGGGAGGAGGGTACGAGCAGTACTTC. Amino acid sequence: CAWRPGGGYEQYF. This chain links TRBV30 with TRBJ2-7; 7 bases fit TRBD2. V shed 3 bases and J 4 bases; nucleotides not matched to a gene: 6. Per the germline V gene, CDR1 is GTSNPN and CDR2 is SVGIG (reference sequence). The CDR3 runs 13 residues.

This clone was observed at least ten times. The rearrangement joins TRBV12-3 or TRBV12-4 to TRBJ1-5, with no clear D. V was shortened by 7 bases and J by 3 bases, with 7 bases between the two germline ends. The CDR3 runs to 12 residues. CDR3: CASTGYNQPQHF. DNA of the CDR3: TGTGCCAGCACGGGTTACAATCAGCCCCAGCATTTT.

The chain recombines TRBV30 with TRBJ1-1, with 11 bases matching TRBD1. Germline V lookup: CDR1 GTSNPN, CDR2 SVGIG (reference sequence). The CDR3 has 14 amino acids. V lost 1 base, J lost 4 bases, and 2 bases stayed unmatched. Here the CDR3 reads CAWSGGTGGTEAFF. The CDR3 DNA follows: TGTGCCTGGAGTGGGGGGACAGGGGGCACTGAAGCTTTCTTT.

The chain uses TRBV28 and TRBJ1-6; D is ambiguous. Trimming took 2 bases from V and 6 from J, leaving 8 bases between them. This CDR3 spans 14 amino acids. In germline, CDR1 is MDHEN, CDR2 SYDVKM. The CDR3 coding sequence is TGTGCCAGCAGTTTAGTGGGCCGTAATTCACCCCTCCACTTT. Its translation: CASSLVGRNSPLHF.